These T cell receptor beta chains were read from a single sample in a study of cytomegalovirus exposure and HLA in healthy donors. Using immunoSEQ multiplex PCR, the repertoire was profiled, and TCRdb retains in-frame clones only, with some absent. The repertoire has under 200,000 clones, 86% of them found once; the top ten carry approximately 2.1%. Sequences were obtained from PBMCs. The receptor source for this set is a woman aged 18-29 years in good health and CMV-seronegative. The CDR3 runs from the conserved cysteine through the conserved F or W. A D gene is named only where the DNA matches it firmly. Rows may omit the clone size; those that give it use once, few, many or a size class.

cdr3_nt: TGTGCCAGCAGCTTGGAGGGGGCAAATGAAAAACTGTTTTTT
cdr3_aa: CASSLEGANEKLFF
d_call: TRBD1
clone_size: -
v_call: TRBV5-4
cdr3_length: 14
j_call: TRBJ1-4

cdr3_nt: TGCGCCAGCAGCCTACAGGGGATCAGGGACGAGCAGTACTTC
cdr3_aa: CASSLQGIRDEQYF
d_call: TRBD1
clone_size: -
v_call: TRBV5-1
cdr3_length: 14
j_call: TRBJ2-7

cdr3_nt: TGCGCCAGCAGGAGGGACAGAGACGAGCAGTACTTC
cdr3_aa: CASRRDRDEQYF
d_call: TRBD1
clone_size: once
v_call: TRBV5-1
cdr3_length: 12
j_call: TRBJ2-7

cdr3_nt: TGTGCCAGCAGTGAACCGACAGGCAGCAATCAGCCCCAGCATTTT
cdr3_aa: CASSEPTGSNQPQHF
d_call: -
clone_size: few
v_call: TRBV2
cdr3_length: 15
j_call: TRBJ1-5

cdr3_nt: TGTGCCAGCAGGCCCGAAGGGACTTACACAGATACGCAGTATTTT
cdr3_aa: CASRPEGTYTDTQYF
d_call: -
clone_size: once
v_call: TRBV6-1
cdr3_length: 15
j_call: TRBJ2-3

cdr3_nt: TGTGCCAGTAGTATAGATCAGGAAACCTACGAGCAGTACTTC
cdr3_aa: CASSIDQETYEQYF
d_call: -
clone_size: -
v_call: TRBV19
cdr3_length: 14
j_call: TRBJ2-7

cdr3_nt: TGTGCCAGCAGCTTGGGACTCACGGGGGATACGCAGTATTTT
cdr3_aa: CASSLGLTGDTQYF
d_call: -
clone_size: -
v_call: TRBV7-6
cdr3_length: 14
j_call: TRBJ2-3

cdr3_nt: TGTGCCAGCAGCTTACGGGGAGTGGGCAATGAGCAGTTCTTC
cdr3_aa: CASSLRGVGNEQFF
d_call: -
clone_size: -
v_call: TRBV11-3
cdr3_length: 14
j_call: TRBJ2-1

cdr3_nt: TGCGCCAGCAGCTTCTCTGATAAGGAGAGAGAAAAACTGTTTTTT
cdr3_aa: CASSFSDKEREKLFF
d_call: -
clone_size: -
v_call: TRBV5-1
cdr3_length: 15
j_call: TRBJ1-4

cdr3_nt: TGTGCCAGCAGTCCCGACCGGGACAGGGGGGTTTACAATGAGCAGTTCTTC
cdr3_aa: CASSPDRDRGVYNEQFF
d_call: TRBD1
clone_size: -
v_call: TRBV27
cdr3_length: 17
j_call: TRBJ2-1

cdr3_nt: TGCGCCAGCAGCCAAGCGGCGACAGGGAGCTACACCTTC
cdr3_aa: CASSQAATGSYTF
d_call: TRBD1
clone_size: -
v_call: TRBV4-3
cdr3_length: 13
j_call: TRBJ1-2

cdr3_nt: TGCGCCAGCAGCTTCCTACAACAGGGGGCGAGCTACACCTTC
cdr3_aa: CASSFLQQGASYTF
d_call: TRBD1
clone_size: -
v_call: TRBV5-1
cdr3_length: 14
j_call: TRBJ1-2

cdr3_nt: TGTGCCAGCAGCCGAAACGGGGGGCGCACAGATACGCAGTATTTT
cdr3_aa: CASSRNGGRTDTQYF
d_call: -
clone_size: -
v_call: TRBV7-3
cdr3_length: 15
j_call: TRBJ2-3

cdr3_nt: TGTGCCAGCAGCTTGTCTAGCGGGAGAGGTTTACCCTACGAGCAGTACTTC
cdr3_aa: CASSLSSGRGLPYEQYF
d_call: TRBD2
clone_size: -
v_call: TRBV7-9
cdr3_length: 17
j_call: TRBJ2-7

cdr3_nt: TGTGCCAGCAGCCGAGGACAGGCCCAGGGGGAGCTGTTTTTT
cdr3_aa: CASSRGQAQGELFF
d_call: TRBD1
clone_size: -
v_call: TRBV6-5
cdr3_length: 14
j_call: TRBJ2-2

cdr3_nt: TGTGCCAGCAGTAGCGGGAACACCGGGGAGCTGTTTTTT
cdr3_aa: CASSSGNTGELFF
d_call: -
clone_size: -
v_call: TRBV6-4
cdr3_length: 13
j_call: TRBJ2-2

cdr3_nt: TGTGCCAACCTAGCGGAGCCGTACAATGAGCAGTTCTTC
cdr3_aa: CANLAEPYNEQFF
d_call: TRBD2
clone_size: -
v_call: TRBV6-1
cdr3_length: 13
j_call: TRBJ2-1

cdr3_nt: TGTGCCAGCAGTTTGACGGGGGAAGTACGGACCGGGGAGCTGTTTTTT
cdr3_aa: CASSLTGEVRTGELFF
d_call: -
clone_size: -
v_call: TRBV27
cdr3_length: 16
j_call: TRBJ2-2

cdr3_nt: TGCAGCGTTGGAGGCTCACTTTACGAGCAGTACTTC
cdr3_aa: CSVGGSLYEQYF
d_call: -
clone_size: -
v_call: TRBV29-1
cdr3_length: 12
j_call: TRBJ2-7

cdr3_nt: TGTGCCAGCAGCCGAGGGACAGGGGGCGTTCAGCCCCAGCATTTT
cdr3_aa: CASSRGTGGVQPQHF
d_call: TRBD1
clone_size: -
v_call: TRBV11-2
cdr3_length: 15
j_call: TRBJ1-5

cdr3_nt: TGTGCCAGCAGTTCGTTACCCTTTACAGCGGGACAGGGGGTACCCTACTCTGGAAACACCATATATTTT
cdr3_aa: CASSSLPFTAGQGVPYSGNTIYF
d_call: TRBD1
clone_size: -
v_call: TRBV27
cdr3_length: 23
j_call: TRBJ1-3

cdr3_nt: TGTGCCAGCAGCTTACGGGGGACAGGGACCTACGAGCAGTACTTC
cdr3_aa: CASSLRGTGTYEQYF
d_call: TRBD1
clone_size: -
v_call: TRBV7-2
cdr3_length: 15
j_call: TRBJ2-7

cdr3_nt: TGTGCCAGCAGCTTTCGGTCCCCGGAGGGGACCCAGTACTTC
cdr3_aa: CASSFRSPEGTQYF
d_call: -
clone_size: -
v_call: TRBV5-6
cdr3_length: 14
j_call: TRBJ2-5

cdr3_nt: TGTGCCAGCATCGACAGGGTGCAAGAGACCCAGTACTTC
cdr3_aa: CASIDRVQETQYF
d_call: TRBD1
clone_size: -
v_call: TRBV6-6
cdr3_length: 13
j_call: TRBJ2-5

cdr3_nt: TGTGCCAGCAGTGATTCCAGGGGGCTCGGCGAGCAGTACTTC
cdr3_aa: CASSDSRGLGEQYF
d_call: TRBD1
clone_size: -
v_call: TRBV2
cdr3_length: 14
j_call: TRBJ2-7

cdr3_nt: TGCGCCAGCAGCCATTTAACGAGCGGGAACACCGGGGAGCTGTTTTTT
cdr3_aa: CASSHLTSGNTGELFF
d_call: -
clone_size: -
v_call: TRBV4-3
cdr3_length: 16
j_call: TRBJ2-2

cdr3_nt: TGTGCCAGCTCACCTAGAGGGGGGGCGAACACCGGGGAGCTGTTTTTT
cdr3_aa: CASSPRGGANTGELFF
d_call: -
clone_size: -
v_call: TRBV18
cdr3_length: 16
j_call: TRBJ2-2

cdr3_nt: TGTGCCAGCAGCGTAGGGAGCGGGACTTACAATGAGCAGTTCTTC
cdr3_aa: CASSVGSGTYNEQFF
d_call: TRBD2
clone_size: -
v_call: TRBV9
cdr3_length: 15
j_call: TRBJ2-1

cdr3_nt: TGTGCCATCAGTGAGTCAGGGGACAGGGGAAACACTGAAGCTTTCTTT
cdr3_aa: CAISESGDRGNTEAFF
d_call: TRBD1
clone_size: -
v_call: TRBV10-3
cdr3_length: 16
j_call: TRBJ1-1